This TCR beta chain appears in the sequencing data of a study of blood T cell repertoires in COVID-19. Overall study context: The United States, Italy and Spain provided the acute and convalescent COVID-19 samples.

The protocol was immunoSEQ multiplex PCR, while the TCRdb copy is restricted to in-frame clones and leaves out a portion. The table has 45,000 to 65,000 clones, around nine tenths seen once; the top ten hold 2.5% to 3.5%. V dropped 4 bases and J dropped 6 bases, with 18 bases sitting between them. The CDR3 sequence is 16 residues long. Per germline, CDR1 MNHEY and CDR2 SVGAGI. The chain combines TRBV6-5 with TRBJ2-2, with a possible D match to TRBD1 (6 bases). The origin of this receptor is a human donor in a cohort sampled during active COVID-19. The sequencing input was peripheral blood. The CDR3 spells CASSSSKAGVAGELFF. The CDR3 DNA reads TGTGCCAGCAGTTCCTCCAAGGCAGGGGTTGCCGGGGAGCTGTTTTTT.